The rows below give T cell receptor beta chains drawn from one sample of a study of blood T cells in healthy people across ages. In TCRdb, the 5' RACE reads were re-called with MiXCR into one record per CDR3 protein. This table holds 730,000 or so distinct CDR3 sequences, roughly 44% found once. The sequencing input was blood. The receptors derive from a woman aged 55 to 70 in good health. Both conserved end residues are trimmed from each CDR3.

15,TRBV20-1,TRBJ2-6,SARDQDRSSGANVLT
8,TRBV19,TRBJ1-2,ASKSYGYT
12,TRBV20-1,TRBJ2-1,SASTSGRANGQF
12,TRBV20-1,TRBJ2-5,SARPRGRADEQY
13,TRBV5-1,TRBJ2-3,ASSLDTGGVDTQY
12,TRBV7-2,TRBJ2-3,ASSLGGSYDTQY
14,TRBV10-3,TRBJ2-4,AISETGQAIKNIQY
12,TRBV27,TRBJ2-1,ASSLITPGGPEF
12,TRBV20-1,TRBJ2-1,SAPLAGGPVEQF
14,TRBV20-1,TRBJ2-6,SARGEESPGANVLT
14,TRBV18,TRBJ2-7,ASSPVVGRGSYEQY
11,TRBV14,TRBJ2-1,ASSTGTSNEQF
14,TRBV5-1,TRBJ2-1,ASRASKAGAESRQF
13,TRBV3-1,TRBJ2-7,ASSLLTGASYEQY
13,TRBV18,NA,ASSLGLAGAHEQY
16,TRBV24-1,TRBJ2-1,ATSDWTNGALRSNEQF
12,TRBV3-1,TRBJ2-7,ASSQGAVNYEQY
14,TRBV5-1,TRBJ2-7,ASSKVSGQGPLEQY
11,TRBV14,TRBJ1-6,ASSQSQNSPLH
12,TRBV27,TRBJ2-7,ASSRDIATYEQY
15,TRBV5-5,TRBJ2-1,ASSADFLAGGGREQF
11,TRBV7-9,TRBJ2-1,AVWTSENNEQF
12,TRBV12-3/TRBV12-4,TRBJ1-1,ASSYTDKSAEAF
14,TRBV9,TRBJ2-1,ASSVLTGSSYNEQF
11,TRBV6-6,TRBJ1-1,ASSHYGGLEAF
12,TRBV6-2/TRBV6-3,TRBJ1-5,ASSPDSNNQPQH
11,TRBV6-1,TRBJ2-7,ASLRDRVHEQY
13,TRBV12-3/TRBV12-4,TRBJ2-1,ASSLGSRGANEQF
13,TRBV11-1,TRBJ1-2,ASSSRTGDNYGYT
14,TRBV2,TRBJ2-1,ASSELGSGRGNEQF
12,TRBV28,TRBJ2-7,ASSFDRGPYEQY
12,TRBV20-1,NA,SARGTSGPFEQY
14,TRBV3-1,TRBJ2-2,ASSQAGGRRTGELF
12,TRBV6-2/TRBV6-3,TRBJ2-1,AIESGSLYNEQF
14,TRBV6-2/TRBV6-3,TRBJ2-2,ASSLSGTSGRWELF
12,TRBV20-1,TRBJ2-7,SARSTMISYEQY
12,TRBV20-1,TRBJ2-6,SARGTSGANVLT
13,TRBV20-1,TRBJ1-5,SARAPGQGAQPQH
14,TRBV10-1,TRBJ2-2,ASSDPAGGITGELF
13,TRBV9,TRBJ2-1,ASSVEEVAYNEQF
12,TRBV4-1,TRBJ1-1,ASSQASGGTEAF
13,TRBV24-1,TRBJ2-5,AASGPGGVQETQY
12,TRBV6-5,TRBJ2-2,ASSPGWSTGELF
13,TRBV20-1,TRBJ2-1,SARATGGHFGEQF
14,TRBV29-1,TRBJ2-1,SVPAAGGLPYNEQF
13,TRBV4-1,TRBJ1-4,ASSQDSGTNEKLF
14,TRBV20-1,TRBJ2-1,SARERGSPSYNEQF
12,TRBV28,TRBJ1-5,ASNTGGENQPQH
12,TRBV14,TRBJ2-2,ASSPQVGAGELF